The clone carrying this T cell receptor (beta chain) occurred once. The germline V gene encodes CDR1 MGHRA and CDR2 YSYEKL. Losses at the gene ends were 1 base for V and 1 base for J; bases not matched to a gene: 2. This CDR3 is built from 16 residues. The data are from a study of OX40 agonist ivuxolimab in advanced cancers. Libraries were prepared by immunoSEQ multiplex PCR; TCRdb keeps only in-frame clonotypes and omits some of them. The sample carries 70,000 or so clones, approximately 78% recorded once. This clonotype was sampled from an adult with an advanced solid tumor such as melanoma, head and neck, liver or kidney cancer. The starting material was CD4+ or CD8+ T cells sorted from blood, obtained in a trial of the OX40 agonist ivuxolimab. The rearrangement uses TRBV4-1 and TRBJ2-5, with 11 bases fitting TRBD2. CDR3 DNA: TGCGCCAGCAGCCAAGGAACTAGCGGGGGCCAAGAGACCCAGTACTTC. This encodes CASSQGTSGGQETQYF.